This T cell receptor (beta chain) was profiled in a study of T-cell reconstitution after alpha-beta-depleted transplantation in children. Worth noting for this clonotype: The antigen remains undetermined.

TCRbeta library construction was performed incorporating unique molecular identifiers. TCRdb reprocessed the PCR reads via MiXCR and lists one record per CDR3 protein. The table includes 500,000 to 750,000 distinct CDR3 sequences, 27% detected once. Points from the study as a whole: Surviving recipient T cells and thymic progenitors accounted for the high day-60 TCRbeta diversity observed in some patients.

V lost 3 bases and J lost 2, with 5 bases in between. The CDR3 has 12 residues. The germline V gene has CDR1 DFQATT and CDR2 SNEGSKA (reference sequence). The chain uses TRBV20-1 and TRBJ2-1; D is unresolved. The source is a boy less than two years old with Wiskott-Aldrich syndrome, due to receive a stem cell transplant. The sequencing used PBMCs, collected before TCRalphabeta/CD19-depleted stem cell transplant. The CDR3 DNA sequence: TGCAGTGCTAGCATGGCCTACAATGAGCAGTTCTTC. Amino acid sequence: CSASMAYNEQFF.